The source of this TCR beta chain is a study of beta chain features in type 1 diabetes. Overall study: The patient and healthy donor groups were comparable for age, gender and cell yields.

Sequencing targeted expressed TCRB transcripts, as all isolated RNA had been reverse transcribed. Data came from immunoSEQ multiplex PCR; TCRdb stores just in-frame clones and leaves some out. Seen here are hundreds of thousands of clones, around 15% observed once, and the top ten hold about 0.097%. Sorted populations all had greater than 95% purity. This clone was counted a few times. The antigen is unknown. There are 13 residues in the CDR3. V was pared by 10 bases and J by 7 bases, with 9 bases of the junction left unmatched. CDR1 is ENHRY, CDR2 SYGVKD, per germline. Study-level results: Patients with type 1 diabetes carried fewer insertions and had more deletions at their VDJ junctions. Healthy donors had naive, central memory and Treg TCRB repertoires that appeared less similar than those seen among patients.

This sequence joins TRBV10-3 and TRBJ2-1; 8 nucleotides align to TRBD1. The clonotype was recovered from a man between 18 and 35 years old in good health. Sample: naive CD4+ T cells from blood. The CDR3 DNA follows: TGTGCCACCACCGGGACAGGCAAAAATGAGCAGTTCTTC. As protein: CATTGTGKNEQFF.